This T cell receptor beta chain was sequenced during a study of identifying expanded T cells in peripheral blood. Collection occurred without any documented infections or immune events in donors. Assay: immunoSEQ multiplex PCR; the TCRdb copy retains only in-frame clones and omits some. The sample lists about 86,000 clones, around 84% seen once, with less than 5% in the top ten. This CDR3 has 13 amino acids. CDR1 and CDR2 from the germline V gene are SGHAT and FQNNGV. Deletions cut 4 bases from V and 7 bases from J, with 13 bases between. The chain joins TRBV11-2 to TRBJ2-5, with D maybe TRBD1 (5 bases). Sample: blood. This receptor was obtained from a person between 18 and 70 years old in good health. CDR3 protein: CASSSPPQGTQYF. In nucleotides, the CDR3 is TGTGCCAGCAGCTCACCGCCCCAGGGGACCCAGTACTTC.